This T cell receptor beta chain was recovered during a study of CD8 T cells in ankylosing spondylitis. Libraries of TCR beta came from quantitative 5'-RACE with molecular barcodes. TCRdb re-called the 5' RACE reads with MiXCR, one entry per CDR3 protein. The sample lists fewer than 400,000 distinct CDR3 sequences; 14% to 15% were seen once. CDR3 length equals 15 residues. Germline V gives CDR1 SGHTA, CDR2 FQGNSA. The V gene lost 2 bases and the J gene lost 4 bases, with 14 bases spanning the gap. This clonotype was picked up one time. Its target is not known. Findings and caveats of the study: Matched ankylosing spondylitis synovial fluid reportedly showed significant enrichment of disease-linked clones. What appeared characteristic of ankylosing spondylitis blood was a TCR beta motif of fewer than ten highly homologous variants.

The sample comprised blood, either unsorted or a sorted T cell fraction (not recorded which). The V call is TRBV7-2, the J call TRBJ2-5; weak D call: TRBD2 (5 bases). The receptor was isolated from a male donor with ankylosing spondylitis or in good health (not recorded which). The CDR3 nucleotides read TGTGCCAGCAGCTTATATCTAACCAGCGGAGAGACCCAGTACTTC. This translates into CASSLYLTSGETQYF. The full variable domain, its missing parts supplied by reference TRBV7-2 and TRBJ2-5, is GAGVSQSPSNKVTEKGKDVELRCDPISGHTALYWYRQSLGQGLEFLIYFQGNSAPDKSGLPSDRFSAERTGGSVSTLTIQRTQQEDSAVYLCASSLYLTSGETQYFGPGTRLLVL.